Following are 19 T cell receptor beta chains from one sample sequenced in a study of blood T cell repertoires in COVID-19. Clones were sequenced by immunoSEQ multiplex PCR, and TCRdb holds only the in-frame ones, with some missing. The data contain more than 3,000 clones, 93% of them singletons. Specimen: peripheral blood. All receptors derive from a human donor in a cohort sampled during active COVID-19.

The chain combines TRBV19 with TRBJ1-1; D is possibly TRBD1 (5 bases). This CDR3 has 14 amino acids. Germline values: CDR1 LNHDA, CDR2 SQIVND (reference sequence). V was cut by 4 bases and J by 4 bases, with 13 bases left in between. The CDR3, as DNA: TGTGCCAGTAGTAGCAGGGCGGCAGGCACTGAAGCTTTCTTT. It translates to CASSSRAAGTEAFF. Drawing the rest from reference TRBV19 and TRBJ1-1, the complete variable domain is DGGITQSPKYLFRKEGQNVTLSCEQNLNHDAMYWYRQDPGQGLRLIYYSQIVNDFQKGDIAEGYSVSREKKESFPLTVTSAQKNPTAFYLCASSSRAAGTEAFFGQGTRLTVV.

This clone was seen once. V and J are TRBV19 and TRBJ1-2; D unclear. The V end lost 8 bases, the J end lost 7 bases, and 20 bases lay between the germline ends. Per germline, CDR1 LNHDA and CDR2 SQIVND (reference sequence). The CDR3 has 14 residues. In DNA form, the CDR3 reads TGTGCCAGTGGTGCAAGAGGTCAGACCCCTGGCTACACCTTC. It specifies CASGARGQTPGYTF.

This sequence joins TRBV7-2 and TRBJ2-1, with 9 bases identical to TRBD2. The CDR3 is 19 amino acids. Germline loops: CDR1 SGHTA, CDR2 FQGNSA. Trimming cost V 5 bases and J 3 bases; bases outside gene matches: 17. The CDR3 sequence is CASSPQGSSGSGYYNEQFF. In nucleotides, the CDR3 is TGTGCCAGCAGCCCCCAGGGGAGTAGCGGGAGCGGTTACTACAATGAGCAGTTCTTC.

V is TRBV19 and J is TRBJ1-6; D uncertain. This CDR3 has 13 residues. The germline CDR1 and CDR2 sequences are LNHDA and SQIVND (reference sequence). Trimming took off 5 bases at V and 5 bases at J, with 7 bases between the two ends. The CDR3 DNA reads TGTGCCAGTAGTGCGGCGGATAATTCACCCCTCCACTTT. Encoded protein: CASSAADNSPLHF.

This clone was picked up a small number of times. V and J are TRBV12-3 or TRBV12-4 and TRBJ1-5, with D perhaps TRBD1 (5 bases). The V end lost 6 bases, the J end lost 2 bases, and 8 bases lay between the germline ends. This CDR3 spans 13 amino acids. Here the CDR3 reads CASSTTGNQPQHF. In nucleotides, the CDR3 is TGTGCCAGCAGCACGACAGGCAATCAGCCCCAGCATTTT.

This chain links TRBV19 with TRBJ2-3; TRBD1 agrees at 7 bases. CDR3 length: 15 amino acids. With 4 bases clipped from V and 1 base from J, the junction kept 5 bases outside the gene matches. Germline V gene data show CDR1 as LNHDA and CDR2 as SQIVND (reference sequence). The CDR3 sequence: CASSKRQGGTDTQYF. The CDR3 DNA reads as TGTGCCAGTAGTAAAAGACAGGGAGGCACAGATACGCAGTATTTT.

This CDR3 reads CASSGPGIETQYF. DNA for the CDR3: TGTGCCAGCAGTGGGCCAGGGATAGAGACCCAGTACTTC. This chain connects TRBV27 to TRBJ2-5; weak D call: TRBD1 (5 bases). V was cut by 5 bases and J by 4 bases, with 11 bases left in between. The CDR3 is 13 residues long. CDR1 is MNHEY, CDR2 SMNVEV, per germline (reference sequence).

This clone was detected once. The CDR3 DNA reads TGTGCCAGCAGCCATACTAGCTACGAGCAGTACTTC. It yields the protein CASSHTSYEQYF. The genes are TRBV3-1 (or the pseudogene TRBV3-2) and TRBJ2-7, with D maybe TRBD2 (5 bases). CDR1 and CDR2 (germline): LGHDT, YNNKEL (reference sequence). Trimming removed 3 bases from V and 3 bases from J, with 6 bases in between. CDR3 length: 12 amino acids.

This clone was detected only a few times. This chain joins TRBV20-1 and TRBJ2-7; 11 bases fit TRBD2. This CDR3 is 11 amino acids long. Trimming removed 6 bases from V and 6 bases from J; junction bases left unmatched: 1. CDR1 and CDR2 from the germline V gene are DFQATT and SNEGSKA (reference sequence). The CDR3 coding sequence is TGCAGTGCAACTAGCGGGAGCGAGCAGTACTTC. Its protein product is CSATSGSEQYF.

This clone was detected once. This chain links TRBV19 with TRBJ2-7; 8 nucleotides agree with TRBD2. The CDR3 loop spans 17 amino acids. Per the germline V gene, CDR1 is LNHDA and CDR2 is SQIVND (reference sequence). The V gene end was trimmed by 3 bases and the J gene end by 3 bases; junction bases not matched to a gene: 13. CDR3 residues: CASSISAAGELGYEQYF. DNA of the CDR3: TGTGCCAGTAGTATTTCGGCAGCGGGGGAACTTGGCTACGAGCAGTACTTC.

The rearrangement uses TRBV18 and TRBJ2-1; D is unclear. CDR1 and CDR2 from the germline V gene are KGHSH and LQKENI. The CDR3 is 14 residues long. V was clipped by 0 bases and J by 7 bases, with 10 bases between them. The CDR3 DNA sequence: TGTGCCAGCTCACCACCGGGTTCCGGGAATGAGCAGTTCTTC. Translating it yields CASSPPGSGNEQFF. Full variable domain (outside the CDR3, taken from reference TRBV18 and TRBJ2-1): NAGVMQNPRHLVRRRGQEARLRCSPMKGHSHVYWYRQLPEEGLKFMVYLQKENIIDESGMPKERFSAEFPKEGPSILRIQQVVRGDSAAYFCASSPPGSGNEQFFGPGTRLTVL.

The rearrangement uses TRBV3-1 (or the pseudogene TRBV3-2) and TRBJ2-1; D gene uncertain. Germline assignment: CDR1 LGHDT and CDR2 YNNKEL (reference sequence). The CDR3 has 15 residues. Trimming removed 0 bases from V and 1 base from J, with 7 bases in between. Here the CDR3 reads CASSQDRSSYNEQFF. In DNA form, the CDR3 reads TGTGCCAGCAGCCAAGACAGGTCATCCTACAATGAGCAGTTCTTC.

V gene TRBV5-1 combines with J gene TRBJ1-6, with 7 bases matching TRBD1. Germline V gene sequence: CDR1 SGHRS, CDR2 YFSETQ. Trimming at V came to 2 bases and at J to 0 bases, leaving 8 bases not matched to a gene. The CDR3 is 18 residues long. The CDR3, as DNA: TGCGCCAGCAGCTTCCGGGACAGTATGAGCTCCTATAATTCACCCCTCCACTTT. This codes for CASSFRDSMSSYNSPLHF.

The count of this clone is one. The chain employs TRBV23-1 and TRBJ2-7; no firm D call. TRBV23-1 is known as an ORF, though its function is uncertain. This CDR3 has 16 residues. Trimming removed 0 bases from V and 6 bases from J, with 18 bases in between. For the CDR3, the DNA is TGCGCCAGCAGTCAATCGATGAACAGCCCAGACGGCGAGCAGTACTTC. This codes for CASSQSMNSPDGEQYF.

This chain joins TRBV4-2 and TRBJ2-3; no clear D. The CDR3 is 15 amino acids. V was cut by 0 bases and J by 1 base, with 8 bases left in between. Germline loops: CDR1 LGHNA, CDR2 YNFKEQ. In DNA form, the CDR3 reads TGTGCCAGCAGCCAAGATCGAGCGCGCACAGATACGCAGTATTTT. Translated, it gives CASSQDRARTDTQYF.

The chain carries TRBV5-1 and TRBJ2-5; D uncertain. Trimming removed 0 bases from V and 2 bases from J, with 8 bases in between. Germline loops: CDR1 SGHRS, CDR2 YFSETQ. CDR3 size: 14 residues. The CDR3 DNA sequence: TGCGCCAGCAGCTTGGGTGTTGTACAAGAGACCCAGTACTTC. Its translation: CASSLGVVQETQYF.

The chain joins TRBV6-2 or TRBV6-3 to TRBJ2-1; 9 bases are a match to TRBD2. Germline CDR1 MNHEY, CDR2 SVGEGT. V shed 2 bases, J shed 3 bases, and the junction held 17 bases outside the gene matches. The length of the CDR3 is 20 residues. In DNA form, the CDR3 reads TGTGCCAGCAGTTACGACAGATCGAGACTAGCGGCCGACCTCTACAATGAGCAGTTCTTC. Translating it yields CASSYDRSRLAADLYNEQFF.

This chain joins TRBV3-1 (or the pseudogene TRBV3-2) and TRBJ2-2; 11 bases agree with TRBD2. The CDR3 runs to 16 residues. Germline V gene lookup returns CDR1 LGHDT and CDR2 YNNKEL (reference sequence). V trimming: 4 bases; J trimming: 3 bases; junction bases outside the gene matches: 4. This CDR3 is CASSPSSGRYTGELFF. As DNA, the CDR3 is TGTGCCAGCAGCCCGTCTAGCGGGAGGTACACCGGGGAGCTGTTTTTT.

The chain recombines TRBV7-6 with TRBJ2-2; 14 nucleotides match TRBD2. Germline V lookup: CDR1 SGHVS, CDR2 FNYEAQ. CDR3 length equals 19 residues. V gave up 5 bases and J gave up 7 bases; unmatched junction bases: 15. This CDR3 reads CASSDPPSGLAGVDGELFF. CDR3 nucleotides: TGTGCCAGCAGCGACCCCCCGTCGGGACTAGCGGGAGTCGACGGGGAGCTGTTTTTT.